This T cell receptor beta chain was obtained from a study of blood T cell repertoires in COVID-19. Here immunoSEQ multiplex PCR was the method, and the copy in TCRdb shows in-frame clones only, minus some. The sample lists about 68,000 clones; more than 85% were seen once. A single count supports this clone. Germline CDR1 is MNHEY and CDR2 is SVGEGT. This CDR3 spans 15 amino acids. V lost 2 bases and J lost 0; bases outside the gene matches: 3. The TCR comes from a man aged 50-59 years with COVID-19, enrolled during active disease. The chain uses TRBV6-2 or TRBV6-3 and TRBJ2-7, with 8 bases that match TRBD1. The sample comprised peripheral blood. Written as DNA, the CDR3 is TGTGCCAGCAGTTACGAGACAGGGGACTCCTACGAGCAGTACTTC. Protein: CASSYETGDSYEQYF.